This T cell receptor beta chain was recorded in a study of cytomegalovirus exposure and HLA in healthy donors (TCRdb year 2017). Notes on the research overall: An earlier analysis of roughly 630 of the donors reported 250 to 300 Gb of sequence data and 117 million unique TCR beta sequences from 150 million to 200 million T cells. Approximately 330 gigabases of sequencing data and tens of millions of unique TCR sequences made up an early release that covered around 640 HLA-typed donors. The genetic ancestry cluster associated with self-reported Caucasian donors included about 81% of the 398 genotyped donors. The study aimed to test whether signatures of past pathogen exposure could be identified by cataloging public T cell receptors. The study used immunosequencing to profile the T cell repertoires of approximately 690 subjects and linked those repertoires to cytomegalovirus serostatus. A separate validation cohort of roughly 130 different subjects was used in addition to the 666-subject first cohort. High-throughput TCR immunosequencing, statistical association of individual TCRs with disease status, and machine learning were combined to predict cytomegalovirus infection status. To study patterns of TCR occurrence, a later analysis re-analyzed previously published TCR beta repertoires from 666 donors and added high-resolution HLA genotyping. The later analysis used no new phenotypic data to find candidate immune exposures, relying instead on TCR beta sequences and their occurrence across donors. An earlier analysis of 587 of the donors applied high-throughput TCR beta sequencing to assess whether each TCR beta V gene segment acted as functional or pseudogenic. Donor age, sex, ethnicity and CMV serostatus were compiled alongside the repertoire data. A later genetic analysis took genome-wide SNP genotypes for about three fifths of the roughly 670 donors and used that subset as a discovery cohort. All discovery cohort repertoires had been generated using a single sequencing platform. Class I and class II HLA loci were covered by the typing at four-digit resolution. Typing coverage varied by locus: about 620-630 donors for A, B, C, DRB1 and DQB1; roughly 520 for DQA1; around 610 for DPA1; 400 to 480 for DPB1. Four or five DR-DQ haplotypes were treated as single units for association and clustering because of strong linkage in the cohort. Among around 400 genotyped donors of the cohort, an average of approximately 220,000 unique TCR beta nucleotide sequences was sequenced per donor, of which 15% to 20% were non-productive.

General study outcomes and caveats: Compared with the 666-donor mean, donors in an Asian-associated ancestry cluster had fewer N-insertions in productive TCRs, according to a later genetic analysis. In a later genetic analysis, a missense DCLRE1C variant was associated with V-gene and J-gene trimming of TCR beta chains, and the association was replicated in an independent cohort. Strong co-occurrence of HLA alleles, especially DR and DQ, made assigning TCR associations to individual alleles difficult. Linkage disequilibrium might explain the correlated functional status among segregating V segments, but an unknown experimental factor could not be ruled out. In a later analysis, the rate of TCR association differed among HLA loci, with DRB1 alleles having the most associated TCRs and HLA-C alleles having the fewest. Sequencing depth was assumed to be roughly uniform across donors in the presence/absence analyses, though that assumption may not hold. In a later analysis, most CMV-associated TCR beta chains were found to appear HLA-restricted, with HLA associations seemingly driven largely by CMV exposure. A later analysis reported that several top co-occurrence clusters appeared linked to parvovirus B19, influenza, CMV and Epstein-Barr virus. It was suggested by the authors that the approach could potentially be generalized to other disease states and immunological phenotypes. In this cohort, only TCR beta chains were sequenced, and detectable features were limited by the absence of alpha or paired-chain data. For the cohort, immune exposure information was limited to CMV serostatus. The study gave a list of 150 to 200 TCR beta chains associated with cytomegalovirus. A further reported finding was that TCR beta sequences accurately predicted the HLA-A and HLA-B alleles for most subjects in the first cohort. Broadly in line with IMGT annotations, most TCR beta V segments showed up in productive rearrangements about 87% or about 30% of the time in an earlier analysis of around 550 of the donors. Compared with equally common non-associated chains, HLA-associated TCR beta chains in a later analysis were more clonally expanded and had lower generation probabilities. Across donors, most TCR sequences were observed very rarely, whereas some public TCRs were present in many individuals. In both the original and validation cohorts, the classifier was reported to diagnose cytomegalovirus status with high specificity and sensitivity. In vitro tests confirmed that a few of the cytomegalovirus-associated TCR beta chains recognize cytomegalovirus antigens. Because HLA typing was missing for some donors at each locus, association tests included only the typed subset. Because counts were too low, roughly 16 rarely observed V segments, including chromosome 9 orphons, were left out of the earlier analysis of 587 of the donors. At a false discovery rate of 0.05, a later analysis linked about 16,000 TCR beta sequences to specific HLA alleles. A group of highly shared sequence variants was considered likely to be a technical artifact of the sequencing pipeline.

Notes on this clone: Its antigen remains unidentified. The input lacks base qualities; no much larger clone sits a single base away.

The library was built by means of the immunoSEQ multiplex PCR assay. A mixture of 60 forward primers for TCR Vbeta segments and 13 reverse primers for TCR Jbeta segments was used in the multiplex PCR. A multiplex PCR assay on genomic DNA amplified the CDR3 region of rearranged TCR beta genes. Amplified TCR beta libraries were sequenced as 87-base-pair reads on the Illumina HiSeq System. The original methods were these. In a later analysis, tens of millions of unique TCR beta chains were counted across the approximately 670 repertoires, and roughly 10 million of these chains were shared by at least two donors. To remove PCR and sequencing errors, raw reads were error-corrected and collapsed into unique sequences using a nearest-neighbor algorithm that merged closely related sequences. CDR3 sequences were aligned to IMGT reference sequences to assign V, D and J gene segments. For a sequence to be retained, at least a six-nucleotide match to both a V gene segment and a J gene segment was required. Rearrangements were classified as productive when the CDR3 lacked stop codons and remained in frame with V and J, and all other rearrangements were classified as non-productive. CDR3 was defined according to IMGT convention as the region running from the second conserved V-encoded cysteine to the conserved J-encoded phenylalanine. The earlier analysis of about 590 of the donors excluded sequences that lacked an unambiguous match to a single V gene segment. An earlier analysis of some 500 of the donors classified V segments as functional when productive rearrangements were above 56.7% and as segregating when the standard deviation between donors was above 5%. A statistical classification framework was developed to diagnose cytomegalovirus status using the catalog of TCR beta chain sequences. V and J gene assignment, in a later analysis, came from comparing TCR nucleotide sequences with IMGT/GENE-DB human TR gene sequences. The TCRdist pipeline was used in a later analysis to assign CDR3 sequences and most-parsimonious VDJ recombination scenarios. A later analysis defined each TCR beta chain by its CDR3 amino acid sequence plus V-gene family, and excluded reads lacking a unique V-gene family. A later analysis removed several hundred highly shared, low-generation-probability nucleotide sequences to deal with suspected cross-contamination and a sequencing artifact. For each public chain, a later analysis derived a clonal expansion index from normalized ranks of inferred template counts within each repertoire. In a later analysis, generation probabilities were computed using a VDJ recombination model fitted to out-of-frame rearrangements, and the results were checked against IGoR. In a later analysis, hypergeometric tests were used to score TCR-TCR, TCR-HLA and TCR-CMV co-occurrence, with a repertoire-size bias correction applied to TCR pairs. In a later analysis, false discovery rates were estimated by permuting HLA or CMV assignments 20 times. In a later analysis, co-occurring TCRs were grouped using DBSCAN, and TCRdist sequence similarity was added for clustering within HLA-allele-positive subsets. Repertoires with fewer than 30,000 or more than 120,000 public chains, plus five repertoires with anomalous nucleotide sharing, were excluded from co-occurrence clustering. Imported from immuneACCESS, the table was reduced by TCRdb to in-frame sequences with V and J called. These copies leave out some clones; in studies compared against another copy, an unresolved V gene accounts for under half, and the cause of the remainder is not known. That table is the source of V, J and clone size, and D and trimming were worked out from the DNA. For this sample there are about 160,000 clones; less than 80% appear just once. Around 4% of the sample is held by the ten biggest clonotypes.

The cohort comprised around 690 healthy bone marrow donors. At the time of sampling, all cohort members were nominally healthy, though unrecorded immune exposures were likely present. The donor tested CMV seronegative, placing the donor among the 300 to 450 seronegative members of the cohort. A peripheral blood sample was provided by each donor, and peripheral blood mononuclear cells were used for TCR beta sequencing. Genomic DNA extraction from the blood cell samples was performed with the Qiagen DNeasy Blood Extraction Kit. The TCR was taken from a man aged 35 to 55 in good health and CMV-seronegative. What was sequenced was PBMCs.

The CDR3 loop reads CASSPSGGPGEKLFF. The DNA sequence follows: TGTGCCAGCAGTCCGTCGGGGGGGCCGGGGGAAAAACTGTTTTTT. Recombination linked TRBV27 to TRBJ1-4; TRBD1 could be the D gene, as 6 bases match. Sequences MNHEY (CDR1) and SMNVEV (CDR2) are obtained from the germline V gene (reference sequence). The V and J ends are trimmed by 5 bases and 8 bases, leaving 18 bases between them. From the cysteine through the phenylalanine, the CDR3 covers 15 amino acids. Left in the record is the CDR3 DNA by itself, 45 bases read in frame from the first base.